What follows are 26 T cell receptor beta chains derived from one specimen sequenced in a study of T-cell memory formation after mild COVID-19. TCRdb reprocessed the 5' RACE reads via MiXCR and lists one record per CDR3 protein. The data contain about 390,000 distinct CDR3 sequences, 15% to 20% of them singletons. Source material: PBMCs or a T cell subset sorted from them (not recorded which). Source of these receptors: a man younger than 35 who had mild COVID-19 (a few samples of this study predate the infection). Cell type and time point are not known.

There are a few counts of this clonotype. The rearrangement uses TRBV24-1 and TRBJ2-2; possible D gene TRBD1, 6 bases. Germline CDR1 and CDR2: KGHDR and SFDVKD. The ends were cut back, 1 base at V and 0 bases at J, with 8 bases in the middle. The CDR3 contains 16 residues. The CDR3 sequence: CATSDFRTANTGELFF. The CDR3 DNA sequence: TGTGCCACCAGTGATTTTCGGACAGCGAACACCGGGGAGCTGTTTTTT.

In its sample, this clonotype was seen a few times. The chain has TRBV5-1 and TRBJ2-1; 10 nucleotides line up with TRBD2. Germline V gene sequence: CDR1 SGHRS, CDR2 YFSETQ. The V gene end was trimmed by 4 bases and the J gene end by 2 bases; junction bases not matched to a gene: 12. The CDR3 is made up of 18 amino acids. CDR3 loop: CASSRRGQLAGAYNEQFF. DNA of the CDR3: TGCGCCAGCAGCCGCCGGGGCCAGCTAGCGGGGGCCTACAATGAGCAGTTCTTC.

With regard to this clonotype: A junction boundary mismatches the germline segment, possibly from a read error. The chain is built from TRBV18 and TRBJ1-3; D not resolved. This CDR3 is 15 amino acids long. Germline CDR1 and CDR2: KGHSH and LQKENI. CDR3 DNA sequence: TGTGCCTGCTCACCACCGGGCCGCTCTGGAAACACCATATATTTT. It encodes CACSPPGRSGNTIYF.

This clonotype was observed a handful of times. The rearrangement joins TRBV11-2 to TRBJ2-5; D is ambiguous. This CDR3 comprises 17 residues. V was clipped by 4 bases and J by 4 bases, with 22 bases between them. In germline, CDR1 is SGHAT, CDR2 FQNNGV. The CDR3: CASSSPAWGKGGETQYF. The CDR3 region has the DNA TGTGCCAGCAGCTCACCAGCCTGGGGAAAGGGTGGAGAGACCCAGTACTTC.

The chain uses TRBV7-2 and TRBJ2-1; D remains ambiguous. With 5 bases removed from V and 9 bases from J, the gap between germline ends came to 11 bases. In germline, CDR1 is SGHTA, CDR2 FQGNSA. The CDR3 totals 12 residues. CDR3 nucleotides: TGTGCCAGCAGCCGTAGTATACTTGAGCAGTTCTTC. It specifies CASSRSILEQFF. The variable domain in full, completed from reference TRBV7-2 and TRBJ2-1, reads GAGVSQSPSNKVTEKGKDVELRCDPISGHTALYWYRQSLGQGLEFLIYFQGNSAPDKSGLPSDRFSAERTGGSVSTLTIQRTQQEDSAVYLCASSRSILEQFFGPGTRLTVL.

This clonotype occurred a few times. The chain links TRBV7-2 to TRBJ2-2; D gene ambiguous. This CDR3 region has 14 residues. The V gene lost 1 base and the J gene lost 6 bases, with 9 bases spanning the gap. The germline V gene encodes CDR1 SGHTA and CDR2 FQGNSA. The DNA of the CDR3 is TGTGCCAGCAGCTTAGGTCTGCAGGCCGGGGAGCTGTTTTTT. This sequence encodes CASSLGLQAGELFF. The entire variable domain, with the rest obtained from reference TRBV7-2 and TRBJ2-2, is as follows: GAGVSQSPSNKVTEKGKDVELRCDPISGHTALYWYRQSLGQGLEFLIYFQGNSAPDKSGLPSDRFSAERTGGSVSTLTIQRTQQEDSAVYLCASSLGLQAGELFFGEGSRLTVL.

At least ten counts were recorded for this clonotype. V and J are TRBV20-1 and TRBJ1-1; D remains ambiguous. Trimming cost V 6 bases and J 8 bases, with 13 bases left between them. Germline CDR1 is DFQATT and CDR2 is SNEGSKA (reference sequence). The CDR3 covers 11 residues. The CDR3 reads CSAPGSSEAFF. Written as DNA, the CDR3 is TGCAGTGCACCCGGGAGCTCGGAAGCTTTCTTT.

This clonotype was detected only a few times. The genes are TRBV4-1 and TRBJ2-1, with D possibly being TRBD1 or TRBD2 (5 bases each). The V gene's germline CDR1 is MGHRA and CDR2 YSYEKL. V was clipped by 7 bases and J by 9 bases, with 16 bases between them. The CDR3 runs 13 residues. CDR3 coding DNA: TGCGCCAGCAAGGGGATCGGGGATTCTGAGCAGTTCTTC. Its translation: CASKGIGDSEQFF.

This rearrangement joins TRBV19 to TRBJ1-3; no reliable D call. The CDR3 extends over 17 amino acids. Germline CDR1 reads LNHDA; CDR2 reads SQIVND (reference sequence). The V end lost 0 bases, the J end lost 0 bases, and 12 bases lay between the germline ends. The CDR3 here is CASSIDLVRTSGNTIYF. Written as DNA, the CDR3 is TGTGCCAGTAGTATAGATCTCGTGAGGACCTCTGGAAACACCATATATTTT.

This clonotype was observed a few times. The V call is TRBV9, the J call TRBJ1-1; D is perhaps TRBD1 (6 bases). Trimming removed 3 bases from V and 2 bases from J, with 14 bases in between. The CDR3 covers 15 residues. CDR1 and CDR2 (germline): SGDLS, YYNGEE. The DNA of the CDR3 is TGTGCCAGCAGCGGTGAAGGGGGAATAAACACTGAAGCTTTCTTT. As protein: CASSGEGGINTEAFF.

The chain recombines TRBV28 with TRBJ2-5; D perhaps matches TRBD2 (7 bases). Trimming took off 3 bases at V and 1 base at J, with 12 bases between the two ends. The CDR3 is made up of 15 amino acids. Germline V gives CDR1 MDHEN, CDR2 SYDVKM. CDR3 sequence: CASSFQGGGQETQYF. The CDR3 DNA reads TGTGCCAGCAGTTTTCAGGGAGGGGGCCAAGAGACCCAGTACTTC.

This clonotype was counted a few times. Relative to the germline gene, one junction end is altered; a read error may explain this. CDR3 loop: CASSLDPSSNQPQHF. The CDR3 nucleotides read TGCGCCAGCAGCTTGGATCCGAGCAGCAATCAGCCCCAGCATTTT. V and J are TRBV28 and TRBJ1-5, with D hard to call. Germline V gene sequence: CDR1 MDHEN, CDR2 SYDVKM. The CDR3 spans 15 residues.

This clonotype was observed a few times. The V and J genes are TRBV5-1 and TRBJ2-3, with TRBD2 matching 11 bases. Losses at the gene ends were 4 bases for V and 0 bases for J; bases not matched to a gene: 7. Germline V gene data show CDR1 as SGHRS and CDR2 as YFSETQ. This CDR3 has 17 residues. CDR3 bases: TGCGCCAGCAGCCCGTTGACTAGCGGGACCAGCACAGATACGCAGTATTTT. Translation: CASSPLTSGTSTDTQYF.

This clonotype appeared a few times. CDR3 in amino acids: CASSSHNLVGANVLTF. The CDR3 nucleotides read TGTGCCAGCAGCTCCCATAACCTGGTAGGGGCCAACGTCCTGACTTTC. The V call is TRBV7-9, the J call TRBJ2-6; D is ambiguous. V gave up 4 bases and J gave up 4 bases, with 14 bases separating them. This CDR3 is built from 16 residues. Germline CDR1 and CDR2: SEHNR and FQNEAQ (reference sequence).

V is TRBV7-2 and J is TRBJ2-4, with D possibly matching TRBD2 (5 bases). Germline assignment: CDR1 SGHTA and CDR2 FQGNSA. The CDR3 has 15 amino acids. Trimming took 1 base from V and 9 from J, leaving 16 bases between them. The CDR3 spells CASSLGRLPRVIQYF. The DNA of the CDR3 is TGTGCCAGCAGCTTAGGTAGACTCCCGAGGGTCATTCAGTACTTC.

In this sample, this clonotype turned up once. A much bigger clone sits one base away, suggesting this may be a read error. This sequence joins TRBV4-3 and TRBJ1-1; no firm D call. Germline V gene data show CDR1 as LGHNA and CDR2 as YSLEER. The V end was cut by 0 bases, the J end by 4 bases, with 6 bases between. The CDR3 has 13 residues. This chain's CDR3 is CASSQDGGTEAFF. CDR3 in DNA: TGCGCCAGCAGCCAAGACGGAGGCACTGAAGCTTTCTTT.

On this clonotype itself: The junction and the germline gene differ at one end; a read error may be behind it. The chain uses TRBV5-1 and TRBJ1-3; 8 positions agree with TRBD1. CDR1 and CDR2 from the germline V gene are SGHRS and YFSETQ. The CDR3 extends over 14 amino acids. CDR3 residues: CASSLGQVENTIYF. CDR3 in DNA: TGCGCCAGCAGTTTGGGACAGGTCGAAAACACCATATATTTT.

This clonotype was seen a few times. The chain employs TRBV5-1 and TRBJ2-2; possible D gene TRBD1, 6 bases. CDR1 SGHRS and CDR2 YFSETQ come from the germline V gene. The CDR3 is made up of 14 amino acids. V gave up 4 bases and J gave up 6 bases, with 13 bases separating them. CDR3 nucleotide sequence: TGCGCCAGCAGCGCACTACAGGGTTCCGGGGAGCTGTTTTTT. Its protein is CASSALQGSGELFF.

CDR3 bases: TGCGCCAGCAGCCAAGTGGCCAGCACAGATACGCAGTATTTT. Translating gives CASSQVASTDTQYF. V usage is TRBV4-1 and J usage is TRBJ2-3; D is ambiguous. The CDR3 has 14 amino acids. The V end lost 1 base, the J end lost 0 bases, and 5 bases lay between the germline ends. Germline values: CDR1 MGHRA, CDR2 YSYEKL.

This clonotype was detected a few times. CDR3 bases: TGTGCCAGCACTTCAGGGGTCGGGGAGCTGTTTTTT. Amino acid sequence: CASTSGVGELFF. The chain has TRBV6-6 and TRBJ2-2, with D perhaps matching TRBD1 (6 bases). The CDR3 spans 12 residues. Trimming took 7 bases from V and 7 from J, leaving 10 bases between them. Germline-derived CDR1 and CDR2 are MNHNY and SVGAGI (reference sequence).

This clonotype appeared many times. The chain carries TRBV2 and TRBJ1-2, with D uncertain. The germline CDR1 and CDR2 sequences are SNHLY and FYNNEI. Trimming removed 4 bases at V and 6 bases at J, with 12 bases between. This CDR3 is 13 amino acids long. CDR3 region: CASSAPGGDGYTF. CDR3 sequence (DNA): TGTGCCAGCAGTGCACCGGGCGGAGATGGCTACACCTTC.

The chain carries TRBV5-6 and TRBJ1-2, with D tentatively TRBD1 (6 bases). Trimming took off 4 bases at V and 8 bases at J, with 12 bases between the two ends. Germline lookup yields CDR1 SGHDT and CDR2 YYEEEE. This CDR3 contains 12 residues. Here the CDR3 DNA reads TGTGCCAGCAGCGGAGGGGGAAACGGCTACACCTTC. Its translation: CASSGGGNGYTF.

The chain joins TRBV10-2 to TRBJ2-7, with unresolved D. CDR3 size: 12 residues. Germline V gene sequence: CDR1 WSHSY, CDR2 SAAADI. The ends were cut back, 7 bases at V and 6 bases at J, with 13 bases in the middle. CDR3 loop: CASIGSRTEQYF. CDR3 bases: TGCGCCAGCATCGGCTCCCGGACCGAGCAGTACTTC.

The chain has TRBV4-3 and TRBJ2-3, with no clear D. Trimming cost V 0 bases and J 6 bases, with 7 bases left between them. Germline CDR1 and CDR2: LGHNA and YSLEER. The CDR3 is 13 amino acids. CDR3 DNA: TGCGCCAGCAGCCAAGAATTACATGATACGCAGTATTTT. Translated: CASSQELHDTQYF.

The genes are TRBV4-1 and TRBJ2-7; TRBD1 matches at 7 bases. The CDR3 consists of 16 residues. Looked up from germline, CDR1 is MGHRA and CDR2 is YSYEKL. V lost 3 bases, J lost 2 bases, and 10 bases stayed unmatched. In nucleotides, the CDR3 is TGCGCCAGCAGCCAGGCTACTGACAGGGAACCCTACGAGCAGTACTTC. Translated: CASSQATDREPYEQYF.

A few counts support this clonotype. The chain is built from TRBV5-4 and TRBJ2-7; maybe TRBD1 (6 bases). Germline values: CDR1 SGHNT, CDR2 YYREEE (reference sequence). The ends were cut back, 2 bases at V and 3 bases at J, with 12 bases in the middle. CDR3 length: 14 amino acids. The CDR3 loop is CASSFGGSDYEQYF. In nucleotides, the CDR3 is TGTGCCAGCAGCTTTGGGGGCTCCGACTACGAGCAGTACTTC.